The 7 T cell receptor beta chains below all came from one sample that was sequenced in a study of early T cells in non-severe SARS-CoV-2 infection. TCRdb re-analysed the 5' RACE reads in MiXCR, keeping a single row per CDR3 protein. The table lists tens of thousands of distinct CDR3 sequences, roughly 13% of them singletons. The sample was whole blood. The receptors shown here come from an adult who was a healthcare worker with PCR-confirmed SARS-CoV-2 infection or an uninfected control (not recorded which).

The chain employs TRBV11-2 and TRBJ1-2; the match to TRBD1 covers 9 bases. This CDR3 is built from 17 residues. Looked up from germline, CDR1 is SGHAT and CDR2 is FQNNGV. V gave up 2 bases and J gave up 3 bases; unmatched junction bases: 10. The CDR3: CASSLRTGGGGDYGYTF. The CDR3, as DNA: TGTGCCAGCAGCTTAAGAACAGGGGGCGGCGGGGACTATGGCTACACCTTC.

V usage is TRBV6-2 or TRBV6-3 and J usage is TRBJ2-1; TRBD2 might be the D (6 bases). V shed 0 bases and J shed 9 bases, with 9 bases lying between them. This CDR3 comprises 13 residues. Germline V lookup: CDR1 MNHEY, CDR2 SVGEGT. CDR3 sequence reads: CASSYSRGTEQFF. CDR3 coding DNA: TGTGCCAGCAGTTACTCCCGGGGGACTGAGCAGTTCTTC.

The chain links TRBV28 to TRBJ2-3, with D uncertain. Germline V CDR1 and CDR2: MDHEN, SYDVKM. Between the trimmed V and J ends, which lost 7 bases and 1 base, there was a span of 6 bases. The length of the CDR3 is 12 residues. The CDR3 protein is CASTDRTDTQYF. The CDR3 bases are TGTGCCAGCACCGACCGCACAGATACGCAGTATTTT.

This clonotype was found many times. CDR3 amino acids: CATSRAEGGTRNIQYF. Written as DNA, the CDR3 is TGTGCCACCAGCAGAGCAGAAGGCGGGACCCGAAACATTCAGTACTTC. The V call is TRBV15, the J call TRBJ2-4, with a tentative D call TRBD2 (6 bases). Germline CDR1 LNHNV, CDR2 YYDKDF (reference sequence). The V and J ends lost 1 base and 6 bases respectively, with 16 bases between them. This CDR3 region has 16 residues.

This clonotype is termed medium-sized. The CDR3 is CASALQAGGTDTQYF. The CDR3 DNA is TGTGCCAGCGCCCTACAAGCGGGGGGCACAGATACGCAGTATTTT. J is TRBJ2-3 and V is TRBV6-4; TRBD2 aligns across 8 bases. Losses at the gene ends were 8 bases for V and 1 base for J; bases not matched to a gene: 8. The CDR3 extends over 15 amino acids. Germline CDR1 is MRHNA and CDR2 is SNTAGT.

Comment on this clonotype: One junction end disagrees with the germline gene, perhaps due to a read error. V gene TRBV9 combines with J gene TRBJ2-7; D gene uncertain. CDR1 is SGDLS and CDR2 is YYNGEE in the germline V gene. This CDR3 is built from 11 residues. Here the CDR3 DNA reads TGTGCCATCAGCCTGGGTCACGAGCAGTACTTC. Protein: CAISLGHEQYF.

This clonotype was found a few times. The V and J genes are TRBV18 and TRBJ1-6; no firm D call. This CDR3 comprises 17 residues. Germline assignment: CDR1 KGHSH and CDR2 LQKENI. V lost 3 bases and J lost 3, with 15 bases in between. Written as DNA, the CDR3 is TGTGCCAGCTCACCCGGCTCGACACCACGCTATAATTCACCCCTCCACTTT. Protein sequence: CASSPGSTPRYNSPLHF.